These 5 T cell receptor beta chains were all obtained from the same sample, sequenced in a study of cytomegalovirus exposure and HLA in healthy donors. The PCR employed 60 Vbeta primers together with 13 Jbeta primers. Measured with immunoSEQ multiplex PCR; TCRdb has only the in-frame clones, and not every one. The sample consists of hundreds of thousands of clones, under 80% of them appearing once. The specimen was PBMCs. All receptors come from a female donor in good health and CMV-seronegative.

The J gene is TRBJ2-2, the V gene TRBV7-7, with TRBD1 as a possible D gene (6 bases). V dropped 5 bases and J dropped 5 bases, with 12 bases sitting between them. The CDR3 extends over 14 amino acids. CDR1 is SSHAT, CDR2 FNYEAQ, per germline (reference sequence). This CDR3 reads CASSQGQLTGELFF. The CDR3 DNA is TGTGCCAGCAGCCAGGGACAACTTACCGGGGAGCTGTTTTTT.

Note on this clone: At one end, the junction sequence differs from germline, possibly due to a read error. V gene TRBV18 combines with J gene TRBJ2-3; unclear D gene. CDR1 KGHSH and CDR2 LQKENI come from the germline V gene. The CDR3 has 12 amino acids. In DNA form, the CDR3 reads TGTGCCAGCTCCCCACAGCGAGATACGCAGTATTTT. This sequence encodes CASSPQRDTQYF.

This clone appeared once. This chain joins TRBV5-6 and TRBJ2-7, with TRBD2 matching over 8 bases. The CDR3 is 16 residues long. Germline-derived CDR1 and CDR2 are SGHDT and YYEEEE. The ends lost 4 bases at V and 0 bases at J; junction bases unmatched: 9. DNA of the CDR3: TGTGCCAGCAGCGGTGAGGCCGGGACTAGCTCCTACGAGCAGTACTTC. It is translated as CASSGEAGTSSYEQYF. The entire variable domain, with the rest obtained from reference TRBV5-6 and TRBJ2-7, is as follows: DAGVTQSPTHLIKTRGQQVTLRCSPKSGHDTVSWYQQALGQGPQFIFQYYEEEERQRGNFPDRFSGHQFPNYSSELNVNALLLGDSALYLCASSGEAGTSSYEQYFGPGTRLTVT.

V is TRBV6-5 and J is TRBJ2-5, with TRBD1 matching 10 bases. The J call is uncertain, as TRBJ2-7 better fits the DNA end. The germline gives CDR1 MNHEY, CDR2 SVGAGI. This CDR3 region has 14 residues. The CDR3 is CASSYGGTGDEQYF. In DNA form, the CDR3 reads TGTGCCAGCAGTTACGGGGGGACAGGGGACGAGCAGTACTTC.

V gene TRBV2 combines with J gene TRBJ1-2; no reliable D call. The V gene's germline CDR1 is SNHLY and CDR2 FYNNEI. The V end was cut by 8 bases, the J end by 4 bases, with 20 bases between. CDR3 length: 15 residues. The CDR3 DNA is TGTGCCAGCGGGAGGAACTTGGGAAGAACCTATGGCTACACCTTC. Encoded protein: CASGRNLGRTYGYTF. The full variable domain, its missing parts supplied by reference TRBV2 and TRBJ1-2, is EPEVTQTPSHQVTQMGQEVILRCVPISNHLYFYWYRQILGQKVEFLVSFYNNEISEKSEIFDDQFSVERPDGSNFTLKIRSTKLEDSAMYFCASGRNLGRTYGYTFGSGTRLTVV.